The clone carrying this TCR beta chain was recorded once. Its antigen is undetermined. Sampled blood was obtained at baseline, cycle 4 day 1, and cycle 7 day 1. Profiled with immunoSEQ multiplex PCR; TCRdb holds only in-frame clones, not every one. This sample yields about 87,000 clones, of which about 86% are seen a single time; roughly 1.6% belongs to the top ten. The data are from a study of OX40 agonist ivuxolimab in advanced cancers. Broader study findings: Some nonresponders likewise displayed low normalized T-cell clonal expansion.

The specimen was CD4+ or CD8+ T cells sorted from blood, collected in a trial of the OX40 agonist ivuxolimab. This sequence was found in an adult with an advanced solid tumor such as melanoma, head and neck, liver or kidney cancer.

In DNA, the CDR3 is TGTGCCAGCAGCTTTTCGTTGGTCGCAGAGACCCAGTACTTC. As protein: CASSFSLVAETQYF. The V call is TRBV5-8, the J call TRBJ2-5; D unclear. The CDR3 totals 14 residues. Germline values: CDR1 SGHTS, CDR2 YDEGEE. Trimming pared 2 bases from V and 4 bases from J, leaving 12 bases between.